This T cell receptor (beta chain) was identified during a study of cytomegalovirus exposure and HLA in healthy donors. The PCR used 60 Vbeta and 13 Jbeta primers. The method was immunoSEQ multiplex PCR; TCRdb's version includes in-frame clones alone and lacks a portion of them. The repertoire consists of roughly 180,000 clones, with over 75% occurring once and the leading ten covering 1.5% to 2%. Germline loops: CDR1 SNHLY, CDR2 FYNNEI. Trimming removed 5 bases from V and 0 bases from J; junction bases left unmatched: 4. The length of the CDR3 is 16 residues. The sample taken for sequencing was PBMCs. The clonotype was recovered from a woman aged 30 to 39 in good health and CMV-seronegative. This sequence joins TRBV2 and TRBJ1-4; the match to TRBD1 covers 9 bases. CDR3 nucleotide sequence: TGTGCCAGCAGTCTGGGACAGGGAACAACTAATGAAAAACTGTTTTTT. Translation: CASSLGQGTTNEKLFF.